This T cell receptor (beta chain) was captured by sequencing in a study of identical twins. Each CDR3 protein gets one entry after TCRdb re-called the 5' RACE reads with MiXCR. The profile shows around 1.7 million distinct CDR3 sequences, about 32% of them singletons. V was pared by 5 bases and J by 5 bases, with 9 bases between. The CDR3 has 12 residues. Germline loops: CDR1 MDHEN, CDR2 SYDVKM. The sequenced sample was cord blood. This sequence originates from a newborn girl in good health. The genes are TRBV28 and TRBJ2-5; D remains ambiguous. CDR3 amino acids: CASSVQVETQYF. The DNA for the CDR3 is TGTGCCAGCAGTGTCCAAGTGGAGACCCAGTACTTC.